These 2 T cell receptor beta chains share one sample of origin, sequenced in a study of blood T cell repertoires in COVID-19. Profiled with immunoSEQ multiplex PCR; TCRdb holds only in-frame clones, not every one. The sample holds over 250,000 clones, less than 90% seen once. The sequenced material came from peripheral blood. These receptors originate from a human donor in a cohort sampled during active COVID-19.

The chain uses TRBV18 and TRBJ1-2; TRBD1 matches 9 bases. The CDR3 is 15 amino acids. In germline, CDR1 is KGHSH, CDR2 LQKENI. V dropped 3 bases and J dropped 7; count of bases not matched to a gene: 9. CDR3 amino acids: CASSPERTGESGYTF. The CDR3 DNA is TGTGCCAGCTCACCGGAGAGGACAGGGGAGAGTGGCTACACCTTC.

This chain's CDR3 is CASKQAASTDTQYF. The CDR3 region has the DNA TGTGCCAGCAAACAGGCGGCAAGCACAGATACGCAGTATTTT. The genes are TRBV2 and TRBJ2-3; D may be TRBD1 (5 bases). The germline gives CDR1 SNHLY, CDR2 FYNNEI. V was trimmed by 7 bases and J by 0 bases, leaving 11 bases between them. The length of the CDR3 is 14 residues.